These 27 T cell receptor beta chains were sequenced from one sample in a study of cytomegalovirus exposure and HLA in healthy donors (dated by TCRdb to between 2016 and 2019). The library was built by means of the immunoSEQ multiplex PCR assay. The multiplex PCR relied on a mix of 60 forward primers for TCR Vbeta segments and 13 reverse primers for TCR Jbeta segments. The table comes from immuneACCESS by way of TCRdb, which keeps in-frame sequences with V and J called. Part of the clones is missing from these tables; in studies checked, under half for an unresolved V gene and the rest for unknown reasons. Present in this sample are about 120,000 clones, about three quarters of which were seen just once. 2.7% of the sample is held by the ten biggest clonotypes. The sequencing sample was made of PBMCs. The receptors were sampled from a middle-aged woman in good health and CMV-seropositive.

The chain recombines TRBV6-1 with TRBJ2-5, with TRBD2 matching over 13 bases. This CDR3 region has 18 residues. The V and J ends lost 0 bases and 7 bases, in that order; junction bases with no gene match: 11. Germline values: CDR1 MNHNS, CDR2 SASEGT. CDR3 region: CASSEAGAGLAGTPTQYF. The CDR3, as DNA: TGTGCCAGCAGTGAAGCAGGGGCGGGACTAGCGGGGACCCCGACCCAGTACTTC.

The CDR3 nucleotides are TGCGCCAGCAGCCAAGAGGGTAGAAGCGGGAGTTCCCTGGATACGCAGTATTTT. This gives the protein CASSQEGRSGSSLDTQYF. This chain connects TRBV4-1 to TRBJ2-3, with 8 bases aligning to TRBD2. The CDR3 has 18 amino acids. Losses at the gene ends were 0 bases for V and 6 bases for J; bases not matched to a gene: 14. Germline lookup yields CDR1 MGHRA and CDR2 YSYEKL.

V is TRBV9 and J is TRBJ2-7; TRBD2 agrees at 10 bases. The junction had 8 bases not matched to a gene; V was cut back by 2 bases and J by 3 bases. This CDR3 is 16 amino acids long. Germline V gene data show CDR1 as SGDLS and CDR2 as YYNGEE. CDR3 residues: CASSVLLLAGNYEQYF. The CDR3 region has the DNA TGTGCCAGCAGCGTCCTCCTACTAGCGGGGAACTACGAGCAGTACTTC.

V usage is TRBV12-5 and J usage is TRBJ1-6, with D hard to call. The germline V gene has CDR1 LGHNT and CDR2 FRNRAP. Trimming stripped 1 base from V and 14 bases from J, with 9 bases between. This CDR3 has 12 residues. CDR3 nucleotides: TGTGCTAGTGGTTTGGACCCGGGGACCCTCCACTTT. This gives the protein CASGLDPGTLHF.

This chain connects TRBV27 to TRBJ1-1, with 7 bases aligning to TRBD1. The CDR3 extends over 14 amino acids. Per the germline V gene, CDR1 is MNHEY and CDR2 is SMNVEV (reference sequence). With V trimmed by 8 bases and J by 4 bases, 10 bases remained unmatched. The CDR3 DNA sequence: TGTGCCAGCTTGGGCCGTGACAGGGTCACTGAAGCTTTCTTT. Its protein product is CASLGRDRVTEAFF.

This clone was found once. The V gene is TRBV29-1, the J gene TRBJ1-5; tentatively, D is TRBD1 (5 bases). Germline CDR1 is SQVTM and CDR2 is ANQGSEA. V was trimmed by 4 bases and J by 2 bases, leaving 9 bases between them. This CDR3 has 13 residues. DNA of the CDR3: TGCAGCGTTGGTCTAGGGGGCAATCAGCCCCAGCATTTT. Translating gives CSVGLGGNQPQHF.

This clone was observed a handful of times. The chain combines TRBV5-4 with TRBJ2-7, with TRBD2 matching over 11 bases. The J segment lost 3 bases and the V segment lost 0 bases, leaving 2 bases of the junction unmatched. The germline CDR1 and CDR2 sequences are SGHNT and YYREEE (reference sequence). The length of the CDR3 is 15 residues. DNA for the CDR3: TGTGCCAGCAGCTTGGAACTAGCGGGGGACTACGAGCAGTACTTC. This encodes CASSLELAGDYEQYF.

This chain uses TRBV5-5 with TRBJ2-7; no reliable D call. The CDR3 extends over 11 amino acids. V lost 4 bases and J 5 bases, leaving 7 bases between the germline ends. Germline values: CDR1 SGHKS, CDR2 YYEKEE (reference sequence). Here the CDR3 reads CASSLGDEQYF. The CDR3 DNA is TGTGCCAGCAGCCTCGGTGACGAGCAGTACTTC.

The rearrangement links TRBV15 to TRBJ2-7, with a possible D match to TRBD1 (6 bases). This CDR3 region has 15 residues. The V end lost 3 bases, the J end lost 4 bases, and 16 bases lay between the germline ends. The germline V gene has CDR1 LNHNV and CDR2 YYDKDF (reference sequence). Here the CDR3 DNA reads TGTGCCACCAGCAGCGTACAGGGTGGTCCTTACGAGCAGTACTTC. It codes for CATSSVQGGPYEQYF.

The chain employs TRBV5-6 and TRBJ2-3; 9 bases are a match to TRBD1. The CDR3 sequence is 15 residues long. Germline assignment: CDR1 SGHDT and CDR2 YYEEEE. Trimming at V came to 4 bases and at J to 2 bases, leaving 5 bases not matched to a gene. CDR3 bases: TGTGCCAGCAGCCGAGGGACAGGGACCACAGATACGCAGTATTTT. Amino acid sequence: CASSRGTGTTDTQYF.

The V and J genes are TRBV13 and TRBJ2-7, with D possibly being TRBD1 (6 bases). The CDR3 is made up of 15 amino acids. Germline assignment: CDR1 PRHDT and CDR2 FYEKMQ (reference sequence). V was trimmed by 5 bases and J by 5 bases, leaving 19 bases between them. The CDR3 loop is CASSPALGGRDEQYF. The DNA for the CDR3 is TGTGCCAGCAGCCCCGCCCTAGGGGGACGGGACGAGCAGTACTTC.

On this clone: The sample has other DNA sequences that encode this CDR3 too. The V and J genes are TRBV5-1 and TRBJ2-1; D is perhaps TRBD2 (6 bases). The CDR3 length is 14 residues. V lost 4 bases to trimming and J lost 9 bases, with 17 bases between them. CDR1 and CDR2 from the germline V gene are SGHRS and YFSETQ. CDR3 sequence: CASSPRTNSGEQFF. CDR3 sequence (DNA): TGCGCCAGCAGCCCTCGGACAAATAGCGGTGAGCAGTTCTTC.

This chain links TRBV19 with TRBJ1-6, with a possible D match to TRBD1 (5 bases). The CDR3 spans 16 residues. CDR1 is LNHDA, CDR2 SQIVND, per germline (reference sequence). V dropped 3 bases and J dropped 0 bases, with 9 bases sitting between them. This chain's CDR3 is CASSIGGSSYNSPLHF. CDR3 in DNA: TGTGCCAGTAGTATCGGGGGTAGCTCCTATAATTCACCCCTCCACTTT.

V gene TRBV5-4 combines with J gene TRBJ2-7; 7 bases are shared with TRBD2. The CDR3 sequence is 16 residues long. Per the germline V gene, CDR1 is SGHNT and CDR2 is YYREEE (reference sequence). Unmatched junction bases numbered 10, after V lost 0 bases and J lost 4 bases. The CDR3 DNA is TGTGCCAGCAGCTTGGCCGCGCGGGGGAGGAAATACGAGCAGTACTTC. This sequence encodes CASSLAARGRKYEQYF.

This clone was seen only once. The chain employs TRBV4-2 and TRBJ2-1; 8 nucleotides agree with TRBD1. Per the germline V gene, CDR1 is LGHNA and CDR2 is YNFKEQ. This CDR3 has 14 residues. With V trimmed by 4 bases and J by 7 bases, 6 bases remained unmatched. In nucleotides, the CDR3 is TGTGCCAGCAGCCTAGGGACAGGAGGGAATGAGCAGTTCTTC. Its translation: CASSLGTGGNEQFF.

V usage is TRBV4-2 and J usage is TRBJ2-3; tentative D call: TRBD2 (7 bases). This CDR3 has 18 residues. The V end lost 0 bases, the J end lost 0 bases, and 16 bases lay between the germline ends. CDR1 is LGHNA, CDR2 YNFKEQ, per germline. This chain's CDR3 is CASSQEGFGGASTDTQYF. CDR3 in DNA: TGTGCCAGCAGCCAAGAGGGGTTTGGGGGGGCCAGCACAGATACGCAGTATTTT.

This chain joins TRBV19 and TRBJ2-3; 7 bases agree with TRBD1. The CDR3 spans 15 residues. Germline values: CDR1 LNHDA, CDR2 SQIVND (reference sequence). V was clipped by 6 bases and J by 3 bases; unmatched bases: 9. The CDR3 bases are TGTGCCAGTAGGCTTACAGGGGATTGGACAGATACGCAGTATTTT. This sequence encodes CASRLTGDWTDTQYF.

The J gene is TRBJ2-1, the V gene TRBV5-1; TRBD1 is a possible D gene (7 bases). This CDR3 is 14 amino acids long. CDR1 and CDR2 from the germline V gene are SGHRS and YFSETQ. V dropped 4 bases and J dropped 7 bases, with 15 bases sitting between them. CDR3 sequence: CASSPAQGGNEQFF. DNA of the CDR3: TGCGCCAGCAGCCCGGCCCAGGGGGGAAATGAGCAGTTCTTC.

The rearrangement links TRBV30 to TRBJ1-5; tentatively, D is TRBD1 (5 bases). The CDR3 runs to 14 residues. V lost 4 bases, J lost 3 bases, and 13 bases lay in between. CDR1 GTSNPN and CDR2 SVGIG come from the germline V gene (reference sequence). The DNA for the CDR3 is TGTGCCTGGACCCGGGGGGGGAACAATCAGCCCCAGCATTTT. Protein product: CAWTRGGNNQPQHF.

This rearrangement joins TRBV19 to TRBJ2-7, with TRBD1 matching 7 bases. The germline V gene has CDR1 LNHDA and CDR2 SQIVND (reference sequence). The V and J ends lost 6 bases and 6 bases, in that order; junction bases with no gene match: 11. There are 14 residues in the CDR3. CDR3 in DNA: TGTGCCAGTAGGGAAACCCTGGACAGGCGCGAGCAGTACTTC. Its protein product is CASRETLDRREQYF.

The chain carries TRBV11-2 and TRBJ2-7; 9 positions agree with TRBD1. Germline V gives CDR1 SGHAT, CDR2 FQNNGV. This CDR3 has 16 residues. V shed 1 base, J shed 0 bases, and the junction held 4 bases outside the gene matches. In DNA, the CDR3 is TGTGCCAGCAGCTTAGTCGGGACAGGGAGCTCCTACGAGCAGTACTTC. This gives the protein CASSLVGTGSSYEQYF.

The chain employs TRBV7-9 and TRBJ2-2, with 8 bases aligning to TRBD2. The V gene end was trimmed by 2 bases and the J gene end by 4 bases; junction bases not matched to a gene: 12. Germline V gene sequence: CDR1 SEHNR, CDR2 FQNEAQ (reference sequence). This CDR3 comprises 18 residues. Here the CDR3 DNA reads TGTGCCAGCAGCTTAATTACGGGAGCGGGAGTTAGCACCGGGGAGCTGTTTTTT. Residues: CASSLITGAGVSTGELFF.

The V gene is TRBV4-3, the J gene TRBJ1-5; D remains ambiguous. CDR3 size: 15 residues. Germline V gives CDR1 LGHNA, CDR2 YSLEER. V lost 0 bases and J 5 bases, leaving 11 bases between the germline ends. CDR3 sequence reads: CASSQDYTADQPQHF. CDR3 DNA: TGCGCCAGCAGCCAAGATTACACAGCGGATCAGCCCCAGCATTTT.

CDR3 sequence (DNA): TGTGCCAGCAGTGATCCGCGGGGGAGGACCGGGGAGCTGTTTTTT. Translating gives CASSDPRGRTGELFF. V gene TRBV2 combines with J gene TRBJ2-2, with TRBD2 matching 7 bases. The CDR3 consists of 15 residues. The germline gives CDR1 SNHLY, CDR2 FYNNEI. V trimming: 3 bases; J trimming: 5 bases; junction bases outside the gene matches: 6.

The chain combines TRBV5-6 with TRBJ2-5; 8 bases are a match to TRBD1. Germline CDR1 and CDR2: SGHDT and YYEEEE. The CDR3 consists of 11 residues. Losses at the gene ends were 5 bases for V and 13 bases for J; bases not matched to a gene: 7. The CDR3 DNA reads TGTGCCAGCAGTTCTCAGGGGGCGAGGTACTTC. This sequence encodes CASSSQGARYF.

The chain combines TRBV27 with TRBJ2-2, with D possibly being TRBD2 (5 bases). The CDR3 runs to 13 residues. Trimming took 0 bases from V and 6 from J, leaving 5 bases between them. CDR1 and CDR2 from the germline V gene are MNHEY and SMNVEV (reference sequence). In DNA, the CDR3 is TGTGCCAGCAGTTTATCAGCGGCCGGGGAGCTGTTTTTT. Translation gives CASSLSAAGELFF.

The V call is TRBV2, the J call TRBJ2-3; 10 bases map to TRBD2. Per germline, CDR1 SNHLY and CDR2 FYNNEI. V dropped 6 bases and J dropped 6; count of bases not matched to a gene: 6. The CDR3 is 14 amino acids. CDR3 in amino acids: CASRRGLAADTQYF. Written as DNA, the CDR3 is TGTGCCAGCAGGCGTGGACTAGCGGCCGATACGCAGTATTTT. The full variable domain, with the rest looked up from reference TRBV2 and TRBJ2-3, is EPEVTQTPSHQVTQMGQEVILRCVPISNHLYFYWYRQILGQKVEFLVSFYNNEISEKSEIFDDQFSVERPDGSNFTLKIRSTKLEDSAMYFCASRRGLAADTQYFGPGTRLTVL.